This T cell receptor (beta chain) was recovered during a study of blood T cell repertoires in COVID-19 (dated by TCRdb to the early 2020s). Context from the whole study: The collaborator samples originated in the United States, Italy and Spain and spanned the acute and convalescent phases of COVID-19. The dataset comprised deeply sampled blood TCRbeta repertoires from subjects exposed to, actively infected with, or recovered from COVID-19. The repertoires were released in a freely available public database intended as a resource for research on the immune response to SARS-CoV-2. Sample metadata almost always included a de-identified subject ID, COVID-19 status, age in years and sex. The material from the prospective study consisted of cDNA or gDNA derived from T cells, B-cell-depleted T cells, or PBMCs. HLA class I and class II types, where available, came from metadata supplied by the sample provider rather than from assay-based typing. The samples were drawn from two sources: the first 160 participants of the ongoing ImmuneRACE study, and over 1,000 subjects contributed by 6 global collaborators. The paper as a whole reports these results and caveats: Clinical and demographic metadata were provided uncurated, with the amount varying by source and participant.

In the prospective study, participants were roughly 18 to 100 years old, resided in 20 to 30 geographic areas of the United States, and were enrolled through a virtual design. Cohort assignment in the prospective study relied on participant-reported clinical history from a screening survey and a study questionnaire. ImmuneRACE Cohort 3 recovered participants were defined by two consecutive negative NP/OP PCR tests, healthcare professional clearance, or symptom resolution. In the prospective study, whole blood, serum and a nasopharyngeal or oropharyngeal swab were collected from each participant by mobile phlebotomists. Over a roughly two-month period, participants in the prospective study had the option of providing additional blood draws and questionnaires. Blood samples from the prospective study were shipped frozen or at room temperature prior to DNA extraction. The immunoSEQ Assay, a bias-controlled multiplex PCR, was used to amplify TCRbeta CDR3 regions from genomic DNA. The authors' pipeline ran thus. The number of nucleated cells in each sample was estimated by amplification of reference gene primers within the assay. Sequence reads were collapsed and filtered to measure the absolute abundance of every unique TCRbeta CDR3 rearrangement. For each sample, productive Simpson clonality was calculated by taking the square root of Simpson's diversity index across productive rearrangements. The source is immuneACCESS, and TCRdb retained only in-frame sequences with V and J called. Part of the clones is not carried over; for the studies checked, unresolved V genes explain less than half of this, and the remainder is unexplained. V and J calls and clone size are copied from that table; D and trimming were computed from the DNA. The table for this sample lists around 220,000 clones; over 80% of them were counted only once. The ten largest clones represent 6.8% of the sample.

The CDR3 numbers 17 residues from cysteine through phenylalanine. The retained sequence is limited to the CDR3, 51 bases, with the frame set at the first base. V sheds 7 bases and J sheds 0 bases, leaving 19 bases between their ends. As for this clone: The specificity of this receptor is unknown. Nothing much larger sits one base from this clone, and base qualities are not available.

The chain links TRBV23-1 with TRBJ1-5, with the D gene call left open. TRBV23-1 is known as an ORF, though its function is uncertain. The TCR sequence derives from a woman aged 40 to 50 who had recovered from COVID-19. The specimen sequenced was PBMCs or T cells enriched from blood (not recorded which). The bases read TGCGCCAGCACCCCCCTGAATGAGCCTTATAGCAATCAGCCCCAGCATTTT. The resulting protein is CASTPLNEPYSNQPQHF.